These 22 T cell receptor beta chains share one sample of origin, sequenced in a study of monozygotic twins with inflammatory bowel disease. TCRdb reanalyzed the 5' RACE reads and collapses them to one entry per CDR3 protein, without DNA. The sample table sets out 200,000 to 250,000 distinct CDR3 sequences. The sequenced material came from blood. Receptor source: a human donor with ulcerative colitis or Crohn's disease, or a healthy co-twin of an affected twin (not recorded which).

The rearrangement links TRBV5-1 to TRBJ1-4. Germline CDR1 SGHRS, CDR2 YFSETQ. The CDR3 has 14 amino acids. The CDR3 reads CASKPSRNNEKLFF.

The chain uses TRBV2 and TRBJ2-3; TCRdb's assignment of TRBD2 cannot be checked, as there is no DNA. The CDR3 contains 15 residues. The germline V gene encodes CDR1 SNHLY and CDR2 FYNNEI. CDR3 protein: CASSERLAGVDTQYF.

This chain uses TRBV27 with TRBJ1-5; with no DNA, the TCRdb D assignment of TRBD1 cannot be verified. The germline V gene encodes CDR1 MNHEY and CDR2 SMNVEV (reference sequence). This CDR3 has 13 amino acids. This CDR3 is CASSLGGPGPQHF.

The CDR3 here is CASSWTVATNEKLFF. The chain carries TRBV5-1 and TRBJ1-4. The CDR3 covers 15 residues. Germline V CDR1 and CDR2: SGHRS, YFSETQ.

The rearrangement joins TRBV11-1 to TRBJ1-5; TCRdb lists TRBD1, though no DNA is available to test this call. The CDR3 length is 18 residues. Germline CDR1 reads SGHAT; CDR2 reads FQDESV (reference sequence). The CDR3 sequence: CASSSSGRAGVDNQPQHF.

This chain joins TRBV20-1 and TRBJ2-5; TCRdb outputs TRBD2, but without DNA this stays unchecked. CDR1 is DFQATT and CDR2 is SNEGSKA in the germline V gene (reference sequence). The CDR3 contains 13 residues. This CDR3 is CSGGRASQETQYF.

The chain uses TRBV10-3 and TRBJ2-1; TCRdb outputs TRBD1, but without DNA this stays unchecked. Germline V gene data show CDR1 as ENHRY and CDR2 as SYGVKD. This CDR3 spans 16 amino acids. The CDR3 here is CAISESRDRGGDEQFF.

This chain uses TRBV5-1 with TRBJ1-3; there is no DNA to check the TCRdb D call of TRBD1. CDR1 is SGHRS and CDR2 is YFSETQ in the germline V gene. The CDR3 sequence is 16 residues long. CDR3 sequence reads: CASTPDRDHSGNTIYF. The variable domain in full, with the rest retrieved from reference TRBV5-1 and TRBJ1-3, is KAGVTQTPRYLIKTRGQQVTLSCSPISGHRSVSWYQQTPGQGLQFLFEYFSETQRNKGNFPGRFSGRQFSNSRSEMNVSTLELGDSALYLCASTPDRDHSGNTIYFGEGSWLTVV.

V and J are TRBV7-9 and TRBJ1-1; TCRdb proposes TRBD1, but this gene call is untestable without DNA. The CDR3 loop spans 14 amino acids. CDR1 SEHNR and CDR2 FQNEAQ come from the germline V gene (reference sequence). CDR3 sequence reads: CASSSQGVPTEAFF.

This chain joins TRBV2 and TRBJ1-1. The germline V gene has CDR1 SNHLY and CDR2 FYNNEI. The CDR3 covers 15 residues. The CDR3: CASSGGFSGNTEAFF.

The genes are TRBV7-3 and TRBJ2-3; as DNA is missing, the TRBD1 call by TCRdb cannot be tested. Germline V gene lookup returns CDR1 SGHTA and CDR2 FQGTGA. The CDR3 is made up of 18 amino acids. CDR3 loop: CASSLGVTGGAYTDTQYF. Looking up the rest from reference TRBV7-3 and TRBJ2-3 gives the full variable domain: GAGVSQTPSNKVTEKGKYVELRCDPISGHTALYWYRQSLGQGPEFLIYFQGTGAADDSGLPNDRFFAVRPEGSVSTLKIQRTERGDSAVYLCASSLGVTGGAYTDTQYFGPGTRLTVL.

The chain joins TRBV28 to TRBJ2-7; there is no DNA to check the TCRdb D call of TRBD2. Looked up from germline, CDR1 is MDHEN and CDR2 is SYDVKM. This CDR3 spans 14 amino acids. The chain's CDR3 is CASSGGPPYNEQYF.

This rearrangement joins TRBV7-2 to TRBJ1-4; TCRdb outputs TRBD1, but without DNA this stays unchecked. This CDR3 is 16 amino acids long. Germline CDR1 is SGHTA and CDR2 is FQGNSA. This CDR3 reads CASSLGQGISNEKLFF. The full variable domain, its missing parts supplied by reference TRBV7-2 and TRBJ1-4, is GAGVSQSPSNKVTEKGKDVELRCDPISGHTALYWYRQSLGQGLEFLIYFQGNSAPDKSGLPSDRFSAERTGGSVSTLTIQRTQQEDSAVYLCASSLGQGISNEKLFFGSGTQLSVL.

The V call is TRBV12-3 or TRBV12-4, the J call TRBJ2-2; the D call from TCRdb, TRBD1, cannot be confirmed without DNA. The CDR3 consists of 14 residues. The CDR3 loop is CASRPGSNTGELFF.

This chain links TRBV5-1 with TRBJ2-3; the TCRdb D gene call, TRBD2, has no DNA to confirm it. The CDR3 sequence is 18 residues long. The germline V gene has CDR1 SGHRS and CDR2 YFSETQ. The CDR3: CASSFDGLAGPSTDTQYF.

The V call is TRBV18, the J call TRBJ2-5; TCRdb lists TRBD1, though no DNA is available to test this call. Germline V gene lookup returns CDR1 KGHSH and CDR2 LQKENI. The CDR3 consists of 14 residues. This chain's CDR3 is CASSRRQGEETQYF.

Here the CDR3 reads CASSREAVGTQYF. The rearrangement links TRBV7-7 to TRBJ2-5; TCRdb's D call, TRBD2, is unchecked because there is no DNA. The V gene's germline CDR1 is SSHAT and CDR2 FNYEAQ (reference sequence). This CDR3 has 13 residues.

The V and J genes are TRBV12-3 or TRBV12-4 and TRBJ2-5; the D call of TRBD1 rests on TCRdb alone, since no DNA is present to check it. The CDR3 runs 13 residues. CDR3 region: CASSRQGWETQYF.

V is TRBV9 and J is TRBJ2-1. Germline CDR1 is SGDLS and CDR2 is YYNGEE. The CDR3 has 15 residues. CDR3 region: CASSVVGGSYNEQFF. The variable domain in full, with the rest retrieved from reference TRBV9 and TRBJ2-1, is DSGVTQTPKHLITATGQRVTLRCSPRSGDLSVYWYQQSLDQGLQFLIQYYNGEERAKGNILERFSAQQFPDLHSELNLSSLELGDSALYFCASSVVGGSYNEQFFGPGTRLTVL.

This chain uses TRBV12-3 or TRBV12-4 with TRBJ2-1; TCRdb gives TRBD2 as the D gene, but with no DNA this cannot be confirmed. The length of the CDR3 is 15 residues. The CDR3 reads CACSLMGLTYNEQFF.

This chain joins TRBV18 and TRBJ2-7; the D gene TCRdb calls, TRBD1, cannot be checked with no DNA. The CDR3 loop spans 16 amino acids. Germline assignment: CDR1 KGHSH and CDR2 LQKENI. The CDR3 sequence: CASSLTGTGVPYEQYF.

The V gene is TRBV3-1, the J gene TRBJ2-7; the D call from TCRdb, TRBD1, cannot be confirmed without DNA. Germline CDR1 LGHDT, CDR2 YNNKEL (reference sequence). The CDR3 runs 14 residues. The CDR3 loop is CASSRRGVGYEQYF.